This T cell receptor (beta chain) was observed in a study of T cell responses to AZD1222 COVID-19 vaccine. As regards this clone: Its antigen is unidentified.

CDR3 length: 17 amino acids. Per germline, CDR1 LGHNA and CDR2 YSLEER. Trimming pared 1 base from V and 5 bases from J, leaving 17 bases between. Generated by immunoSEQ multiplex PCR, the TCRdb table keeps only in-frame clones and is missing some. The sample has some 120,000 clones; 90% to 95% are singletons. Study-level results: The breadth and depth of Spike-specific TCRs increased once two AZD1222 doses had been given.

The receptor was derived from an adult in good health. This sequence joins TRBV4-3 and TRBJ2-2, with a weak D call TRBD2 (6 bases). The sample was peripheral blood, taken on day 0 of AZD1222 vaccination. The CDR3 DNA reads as TGCGCCAGCAGCCAAGCTGGGAATTTTGGGGGGACCGGGGAGCTGTTTTTT. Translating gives CASSQAGNFGGTGELFF.